The source of this T cell receptor (beta chain) is a study of blood T cells in healthy people across ages (dated by TCRdb to about 2015). In the study overall: In model experiments, roughly one uniquely barcoded TCR beta cDNA molecule per two T cells was captured by template switching. Age-related changes in TCR beta repertoire diversity were measured in the study by deep sequencing normalized with unique cDNA molecular identifiers. The donors were divided into four age groups: young (average around 17 years), middle-aged (approximately 39), aged (around 59) and long-lived (more than 75). To avoid experimental bias, donors of different ages were randomly spread across the sequencing lanes. The study analyzed two additional independent replicas of 1 million unique cDNA reads from the same blood draw for two donors, one aged 18 to 30 and one aged 80 or older.

About this clonotype itself: It has no known antigen specificity. No base quality information exists; no much larger clone differs at one position.

Results and caveats for the whole study, not just this receptor: Since profiling was done on bulk unsorted PBMCs, naive and antigen-experienced compartments could not be conclusively compared. As age increased, observed TCR beta diversity per million T cells dropped in a roughly linear way, and a significant reduction was already evident by age roughly 40. Compared with the aged group, the long-lived group had more naive CD4+ T cells, fewer expanded clones and increased TCR diversity, a pattern suggesting age selection. Because the CMV infection status of the donors was unknown, age-related changes in expanded clonotypes may potentially have been confounded. Estimates of total diversity based on one million sequenced T cells were regarded as lower bounds and as underestimates. A strong correlation was found between observed TCR beta diversity and the percentage of naive T cells measured by flow cytometry.

The library was obtained by 5' RACE. TCRdb records Illumina HiSeq 2500 as the sequencer. A second PCR of 7 to 11 cycles was performed with a sample-barcoded 5' primer and a J-beta primer mix. A unique molecular identifier was introduced onto each TCR beta cDNA molecule by a template-switch 5' adaptor carrying 12 random nucleotides. At least 3 million CDR3-containing paired-end reads were obtained from each sample. All of the RNA was converted into first-strand cDNA using the Mint cDNA synthesis kit, with a TRBC-specific oligonucleotide serving as the primer. All cDNA was treated with uracil-DNA glycosylase and then went through a first 18-cycle PCR with the universal primers M1SS and BC2_uni_R. Per the authors' processing: Each sample was normalized by randomly selecting 1 million high-quality reads, each carrying a distinct molecular identifier. Instead of being binned into consensus sequences, reads with shared molecular identifiers were discarded. MiTCR, run with a Q25 quality threshold and the strictest error-elimination algorithm, handled CDR3 identification, clonotype clustering and error correction. A nonparametric unseen species model with Euler transformation was used to estimate lower-bound total TCR beta diversity. TCRdb trimmed the raw reads at Q25, called clones with MiXCR and kept productive beta chains. Each record represents a unique CDR3 protein, reported with the most common genes and DNA among its rows. In this record, the V and J calls reflect TCRdb's handling and not the investigators' own analysis. The sample records hundreds of thousands of distinct CDR3 sequences, around half of which are singletons. Roughly a third of the sample rests with the top ten.

The approximately 41 donors, aged about 6 to 95 years, were systemically healthy Caucasian individuals from Russia. Each donor gave ten milliliters of peripheral blood, collected into EDTA-treated Vacutainer tubes. Ficoll-Paque density-gradient centrifugation was used to isolate PBMCs, with at least 6.5 million per sample. Trizol reagent was used to extract total RNA from the PBMCs, yielding at least 5.5 micrograms per sample. The percentages of naive CD45RAhigh/CD27high T cells were determined by flow cytometry on a PBMC aliquot from every donor. What was sequenced was blood. The receptor was derived from a woman in her fifties or sixties in good health.

The bases are TGTGCCAGCAGCTCAACCGGGACAGGGGTTCCCCACGAGCAGTACTTC. Its translation is CASSSTGTGVPHEQYF. Recombination joined TRBV9 with TRBJ2-5; 10 of the junction bases match TRBD1. The assigned J gene may be wrong: the sequence end matches TRBJ2-7 better. Counted from cysteine to phenylalanine, this CDR3 has 16 amino acids. Of the read, only the CDR3 DNA is kept; its 48 bases are in frame from base 1. Looking up the germline V gene yields CDR1 SGDLS and CDR2 YYNGEE.